This TCR beta chain was recorded in a study of Graves' ophthalmopathy and Graves' hyperthyroidism. The sample holds many counts of this clonotype. Trimming removed 6 bases at V and 1 base at J, with 9 bases between. The CDR3 loop spans 13 amino acids. Transcripts of RNA were the source for amplifying TCR beta CDR3 regions. HTBI primers served in a first-round RT-PCR, which a second-round multiplex PCR followed. TCRdb re-derived calls from the multiplex PCR reads in MiXCR, one entry per CDR3 protein. The sample has under 350,000 distinct CDR3 sequences; 15% to 20% are singletons. What was sequenced was peripheral blood. The chain couples TRBV12-3 or TRBV12-4 to TRBJ1-1; tentatively, D is TRBD1 (6 bases). The sequence came from an adult man with Graves' ophthalmopathy. For the CDR3, the DNA is TGTGCCAGCAGGGGGGCTGGGAACACTGAAGCTTTCTTT. This translates into CASRGAGNTEAFF.